The sequence of this T cell receptor beta chain was determined in a study of blood T cell repertoires in COVID-19. Study-wide context: T cells, B-cell-depleted T cells, or PBMCs supplied cDNA or gDNA.

Original processing notes: Reference gene primers were amplified, and this amplification served to estimate nucleated cell counts. Assay: immunoSEQ multiplex PCR; the TCRdb copy retains only in-frame clones and omits some. V and J calls and clone size are those listed in that table; D and trimming were worked out from the DNA. The sample consists of approximately 230,000 clones, around four fifths of them appearing once. Looked up from germline, CDR1 is SGHTA and CDR2 is FQGNSA. CDR3 length: 13 residues. The J segment lost 8 bases and the V segment lost 5 bases, leaving 5 bases of the junction unmatched.

Sequenced material: peripheral blood. The chain is built from TRBV7-2 and TRBJ1-1; the match to TRBD1 covers 10 bases. The source of this sequence is a man younger than 45 with active or convalescent COVID-19. Written as DNA, the CDR3 is TGTGCCAGCAGCCTCCCGACAGGGGGCGAAGCTTTCTTT. Translation gives CASSLPTGGEAFF. The variable domain in full, completed from reference TRBV7-2 and TRBJ1-1, reads GAGVSQSPSNKVTEKGKDVELRCDPISGHTALYWYRQSLGQGLEFLIYFQGNSAPDKSGLPSDRFSAERTGGSVSTLTIQRTQQEDSAVYLCASSLPTGGEAFFGQGTRLTVV.